Listed here is a single T cell receptor (beta chain). In its sample, this clone was seen a few times. Which antigen it targets is not known. Within one base of it there is no much larger clone, and no base qualities were kept. This entry comes from a study of blood T cell repertoires in COVID-19 (dated by TCRdb to about 2020). Concerning the study at large: Recovered participants in ImmuneRACE Cohort 3 were defined as having two consecutive negative NP/OP PCR tests, clearance from a healthcare professional, or resolution of symptoms. The collaborator samples originated in the United States, Italy and Spain and spanned the acute and convalescent phases of COVID-19. Subjects who had been exposed to COVID-19, were actively infected with it, or had recovered from it provided the deeply sampled blood TCRbeta repertoires that made up the dataset. The sample metadata nearly always contained a de-identified subject ID, COVID-19 status, age in years and sex. The prospective study material was composed of cDNA or gDNA derived from T cells, B-cell-depleted T cells, or PBMCs. Where available, HLA class I and class II types were obtained from metadata supplied by the sample provider rather than from assay-based typing. A freely available public database, intended as a resource for researchers studying the immune response to SARS-CoV-2, is where the repertoires were released. Samples were obtained from the ongoing ImmuneRACE study (first 160 participants) and from 1,254 subjects provided by 6 global collaborators.

Points the paper makes about the study in general: The amount of clinical and demographic metadata varied by source and participant and was provided uncurated.

TCRbeta CDR3 regions were amplified from genomic DNA by means of the immunoSEQ Assay, a bias-controlled multiplex PCR. From the authors' description of their analysis: The number of nucleated cells in each sample was estimated by amplification of reference gene primers within the assay. Sequence reads were collapsed and filtered to measure the absolute abundance of every unique TCRbeta CDR3 rearrangement. For each sample, productive Simpson clonality was calculated by taking the square root of Simpson's diversity index across productive rearrangements. Imported from immuneACCESS, the table was reduced by TCRdb to in-frame sequences with V and J called. These copies leave out some clones; in studies compared against another copy, an unresolved V gene accounts for under half, and the cause of the remainder is not known. D and trimming were read from the DNA, whereas the V and J calls and clone size are those reported in that table. The sample table holds about 150,000 clones, of which less than 80% were seen once. Around 19% of the sample lies in the top ten.

Relative to germline, V is 8 bases shorter and J is 1 base shorter, with 9 bases between their ends. The CDR3 has 14 amino acids, counting the end cysteine and phenylalanine. The entry retains the CDR3 DNA only, 42 bases that are in frame from base 1. CDR1 and CDR2, looked up from the germline V gene (reference sequence), are MNHEY and SMNVEV. In the prospective study, participants were about 18 to 100 years old, resided in 20 to 30 geographic areas of the United States, and were enrolled through a virtual design. In the prospective study, cohorts were assigned on the basis of participant-reported clinical history obtained from a screening survey and a study questionnaire. In the prospective study, whole blood, serum and a nasopharyngeal or oropharyngeal swab were collected from each participant by mobile phlebotomists. Additional blood draws and questionnaires over an approximately 2-month period could optionally be provided by prospective study participants. Blood samples from the prospective study were shipped frozen or at room temperature prior to DNA extraction.

This TCR was recovered from a woman in her 70s in a cohort exposed to, infected with or recovered from COVID-19 (not recorded which). What was sequenced was PBMCs or T cells enriched from blood (not recorded which). Here the chain combines TRBV27 and TRBJ1-6; TRBD1 is perhaps the D gene, given 5 matching bases. The CDR3 corresponds to CASGSGSYNSPLHF. The bases read TGTGCCAGCGGTTCAGGGTCCTATAATTCACCCCTCCACTTT.